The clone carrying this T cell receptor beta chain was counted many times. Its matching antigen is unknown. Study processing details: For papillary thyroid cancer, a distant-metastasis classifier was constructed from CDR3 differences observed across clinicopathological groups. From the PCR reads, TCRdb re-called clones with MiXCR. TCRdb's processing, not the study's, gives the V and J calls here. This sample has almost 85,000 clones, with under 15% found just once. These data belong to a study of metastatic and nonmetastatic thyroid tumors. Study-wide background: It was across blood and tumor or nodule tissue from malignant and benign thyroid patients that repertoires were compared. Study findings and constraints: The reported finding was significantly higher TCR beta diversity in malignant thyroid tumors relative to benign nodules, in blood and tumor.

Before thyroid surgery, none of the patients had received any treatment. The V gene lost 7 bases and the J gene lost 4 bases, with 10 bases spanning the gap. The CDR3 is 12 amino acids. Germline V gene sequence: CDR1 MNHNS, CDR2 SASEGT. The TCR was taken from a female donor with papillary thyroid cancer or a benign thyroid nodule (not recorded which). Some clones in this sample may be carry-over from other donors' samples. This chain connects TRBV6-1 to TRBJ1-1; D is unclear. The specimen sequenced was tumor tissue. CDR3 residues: CASIWSSTEAFF. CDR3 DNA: TGTGCCAGCATATGGTCAAGCACTGAAGCTTTCTTT.